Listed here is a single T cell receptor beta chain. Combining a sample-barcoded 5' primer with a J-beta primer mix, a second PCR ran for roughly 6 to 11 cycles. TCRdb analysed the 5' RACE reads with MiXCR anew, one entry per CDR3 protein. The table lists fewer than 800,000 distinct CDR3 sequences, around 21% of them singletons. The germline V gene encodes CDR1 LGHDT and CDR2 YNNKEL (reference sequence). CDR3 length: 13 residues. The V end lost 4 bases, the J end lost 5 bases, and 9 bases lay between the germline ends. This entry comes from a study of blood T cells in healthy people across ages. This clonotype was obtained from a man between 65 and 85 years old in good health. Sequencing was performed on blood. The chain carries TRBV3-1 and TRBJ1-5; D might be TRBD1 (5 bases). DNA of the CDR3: TGTGCCAGCAGCCGGGACGGCGATCAGCCCCAGCATTTT. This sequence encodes CASSRDGDQPQHF.